This T cell receptor (beta chain) was retrieved from a study of T cells in localized non-small cell lung cancer. Sequencing used immunoSEQ multiplex PCR; TCRdb keeps in-frame clones, though not all of them. The table records about 47,000 clones, around 86% of them present only once. The CDR3 covers 13 residues. Trimming removed 2 bases from V and 5 bases from J, with 10 bases in between. The germline V gene has CDR1 SGHAT and CDR2 FQDESV (reference sequence). General study results and limits: Adjacent uninvolved lung tissue had the highest T cell clonality, exceeding tumor. Heterogeneity remains possible, as sequencing covered one tumor region only. There was an association of higher blood T cell density with longer overall survival. In adjacent lung appeared a median about 58 of the top 100 tumor clones.

Comments on this clone: The antigen is not known.

The receptor comes from a man aged 35 to 70 with stage II lung adenocarcinoma. The V gene is TRBV11-1, the J gene TRBJ2-7, with D possibly TRBD2 on 6 matching bases. This specimen was PBMCs, taken before any cancer treatment. CDR3 DNA sequence: TGTGCCAGCAGCTTACCGACTAGAAACGAGCAGTACTTC. This sequence encodes CASSLPTRNEQYF.